The 13 T cell receptor beta chains reported below all come from one sample, sequenced in a study of beta chain features in type 1 diabetes. Of the isolated RNA, all was reverse transcribed, and so the sequenced material was expressed TCRB transcripts. Clones were read by immunoSEQ multiplex PCR, and TCRdb kept only the in-frame ones, dropping some. The sample has hundreds of thousands of clones; roughly an eighth are singletons. The source material was naive CD4+ T cells from blood. Receptor source: a young woman in good health.

This clone came up once. J is TRBJ1-2 and V is TRBV27; tentatively, D is TRBD1 (6 bases). Germline-derived CDR1 and CDR2 are MNHEY and SMNVEV (reference sequence). V lost 5 bases to trimming and J lost 6 bases, with 19 bases between them. The CDR3 extends over 15 amino acids. For the CDR3, the DNA is TGTGCCAGCAGTCCTAACCCGCTACAGGGCAATGGCTACACCTTC. Its protein is CASSPNPLQGNGYTF.

The table lists this clone with a few counts. This chain links TRBV2 with TRBJ2-5; D is ambiguous. The CDR3 length is 12 residues. The germline V gene encodes CDR1 SNHLY and CDR2 FYNNEI. CDR3 protein: CANRAYQETQYF. The CDR3, as DNA: TGTGCTAACCGCGCGTACCAAGAGACCCAGTACTTC.

The V gene is TRBV7-9, the J gene TRBJ2-7; D is perhaps TRBD2 (5 bases). V was clipped by 1 base and J by 5 bases, with 12 bases between them. This CDR3 has 14 amino acids. Germline CDR1 reads SEHNR; CDR2 reads FQNEAQ (reference sequence). The CDR3 region has the DNA TGTGCCAGCAGCTTAGTCTCGGGATCGAACGAGCAGTACTTC. Translated: CASSLVSGSNEQYF.

CDR3 coding DNA: TGTGCCAGCAGCTTAGTTCTGTACAATGAGCAGTTCTTC. It yields the protein CASSLVLYNEQFF. This chain uses TRBV7-2 with TRBJ2-1; no clear D gene. V dropped 1 base and J dropped 4 bases, with 5 bases sitting between them. Germline CDR1 and CDR2: SGHTA and FQGNSA. The CDR3 totals 13 residues.

This clone was picked up a small number of times. The sample has other DNA sequences that encode this CDR3 too. This chain connects TRBV7-3 to TRBJ2-3; no clear D gene. The germline V gene encodes CDR1 SGHTA and CDR2 FQGTGA. Trimming stripped 6 bases from V and 0 bases from J, with 7 bases between. CDR3 size: 13 residues. CDR3 sequence reads: CASSFSSTDTQYF. CDR3 in DNA: TGTGCCAGCAGTTTCTCTAGCACAGATACGCAGTATTTT.

This clone occurred a few times. This chain connects TRBV27 to TRBJ2-5; D not resolved. The CDR3 sequence is 14 residues long. Per germline, CDR1 MNHEY and CDR2 SMNVEV (reference sequence). Trimming removed 5 bases at V and 5 bases at J, with 15 bases between. Here the CDR3 DNA reads TGTGCCAGCAGTGAGGTCGGTTCCTCGGAGACCCAGTACTTC. Its translation is CASSEVGSSETQYF.

This clone occurred a few times. This chain uses TRBV7-2 with TRBJ2-7, with D tentatively TRBD1 (5 bases). The V end lost 5 bases, the J end lost 2 bases, and 13 bases lay between the germline ends. Germline CDR1 reads SGHTA; CDR2 reads FQGNSA. This CDR3 spans 14 amino acids. The CDR3 sequence: CASSPRPTAYEQYV. DNA of the CDR3: TGTGCCAGCAGCCCAAGGCCGACAGCCTACGAGCAGTACGTC.

This clone was counted between two and nine times. This sequence joins TRBV6-6 and TRBJ2-1; 10 positions match TRBD2. In germline, CDR1 is MNHNY, CDR2 SVGAGI (reference sequence). CDR3 length: 13 residues. V was clipped by 5 bases and J by 9 bases; unmatched bases: 4. The CDR3 DNA is TGTGCCAGCAGTGGCCGACTAGCGGGTGAGCAGTTCTTC. Translating gives CASSGRLAGEQFF.

The sample holds a few counts of this clone. The chain is built from TRBV5-4 and TRBJ2-5; D is possibly TRBD2 (6 bases). V was trimmed by 4 bases and J by 1 base, leaving 11 bases between them. CDR1 SGHNT and CDR2 YYREEE come from the germline V gene (reference sequence). The CDR3 has 14 residues. This CDR3 reads CASSPVGGQETQYF. Written as DNA, the CDR3 is TGTGCCAGCAGCCCTGTGGGGGGCCAAGAGACCCAGTACTTC.

This chain links TRBV28 with TRBJ1-2; D is unclear. Trimming stripped 6 bases from V and 8 bases from J, with 16 bases between. This CDR3 has 13 residues. CDR1 MDHEN and CDR2 SYDVKM come from the germline V gene. The CDR3: CASSPGGTKGYTF. In DNA, the CDR3 is TGTGCCAGCAGCCCAGGAGGTACGAAGGGCTACACCTTC.

This clone has more than one count but fewer than ten. The chain links TRBV5-1 to TRBJ2-7; D may be TRBD1 (5 bases). CDR3 length: 14 residues. CDR1 is SGHRS and CDR2 is YFSETQ in the germline V gene. V was clipped by 0 bases and J by 2 bases, with 9 bases between them. The CDR3 region has the DNA TGCGCCAGCAGCTTGGAAACAGGTGCCTACGAGCAGTACTTC. Translated: CASSLETGAYEQYF.

V gene TRBV19 combines with J gene TRBJ2-2; no clear D gene. The CDR3 has 13 amino acids. Trimming stripped 8 bases from V and 0 bases from J, with 7 bases between. Germline CDR1 reads LNHDA; CDR2 reads SQIVND (reference sequence). CDR3 bases: TGTGCCAGTGTAAGGGCGAACACCGGGGAGCTGTTTTTT. This sequence encodes CASVRANTGELFF. The full variable domain, rest sourced from reference TRBV19 and TRBJ2-2, is DGGITQSPKYLFRKEGQNVTLSCEQNLNHDAMYWYRQDPGQGLRLIYYSQIVNDFQKGDIAEGYSVSREKKESFPLTVTSAQKNPTAFYLCASVRANTGELFFGEGSRLTVL.

This sequence joins TRBV7-9 and TRBJ2-7, with 8 bases lining up with TRBD1. CDR1 is SEHNR and CDR2 is FQNEAQ in the germline V gene (reference sequence). V trimming: 5 bases; J trimming: 0 bases; junction bases outside the gene matches: 9. The length of the CDR3 is 16 residues. The CDR3 region has the DNA TGTGCCAGCAGCACCCCCAGGGGGCGATTCTCCTACGAGCAGTACTTC. This sequence encodes CASSTPRGRFSYEQYF.